Included here is one TCR beta chain sequence, with context. This table comes from immunoSEQ multiplex PCR, and its TCRdb copy is limited to in-frame clones, with some not included. The sample has about 2.1 million clones, just over 90% seen once. This record belongs to a study of shared clonotypes between healthy human individuals. Naive CD8 cells, CD45RO-negative and positively selected for CCR7, excluded terminally differentiated effector memory CD45RA+ cells. V lost 3 bases and J lost 8; bases outside the gene matches: 12. The CDR3 is 16 amino acids. Germline V gene lookup returns CDR1 SEHNR and CDR2 FQNEAQ (reference sequence).

The gene calls are TRBV7-9 and TRBJ1-3, with TRBD1 identical over 8 bases. This receptor was taken from a young man in good health. Some clones in this sample may be carry-over from other donors' samples. The sequenced sample was naive CD8+ T cells from PBMCs. The CDR3 loop is CASSFFPRTGNDTIYF. In DNA form, the CDR3 reads TGTGCCAGCAGCTTTTTCCCCCGGACAGGGAACGACACCATATATTTT.